A single sample is the source of the 9 T cell receptor beta chains below, sequenced in a study of response to subunit inactivated influenza vaccine. A single record per CDR3 protein comes from TCRdb applying MiXCR to the RT-PCR reads. The table lists about 780,000 distinct CDR3 sequences, less than 20% of them singletons. The sample in question was PBMCs from blood, obtained roughly 5 days after vaccination. These receptors all come from a man aged 50-60 years who received an inactivated influenza vaccine.

The table lists this clonotype with a few counts. The genes are TRBV5-5 and TRBJ1-4, with 7 bases that match TRBD1. Trimming cost V 3 bases and J 3 bases; bases outside gene matches: 5. CDR3 length equals 15 residues. Looked up from germline, CDR1 is SGHKS and CDR2 is YYEKEE (reference sequence). In nucleotides, the CDR3 is TGTGCCAGCAGCTCGGGGACAGCAGCTAATGAAAAACTGTTTTTT. It yields the protein CASSSGTAANEKLFF.

The chain joins TRBV12-3 or TRBV12-4 to TRBJ2-7; 7 bases agree with TRBD2. Trimming cost V 2 bases and J 5 bases; bases outside gene matches: 6. This CDR3 region has 14 residues. This chain's CDR3 is CASSLYGGGDEQYF. As DNA, the CDR3 is TGTGCCAGCAGTTTATACGGGGGAGGGGACGAGCAGTACTTC.

The chain couples TRBV6-2 or TRBV6-3 to TRBJ1-5, with 7 positions matching TRBD1. The V gene's germline CDR1 is MNHEY and CDR2 SVGEGT. V was clipped by 5 bases and J by 7 bases; unmatched bases: 5. The CDR3 loop spans 13 amino acids. CDR3 region: CASSGQARQPQHF. The CDR3 DNA sequence: TGTGCCAGCAGTGGACAGGCAAGGCAGCCCCAGCATTTT.

The V gene is TRBV20-1, the J gene TRBJ2-3, with 9 bases fitting TRBD2. The V segment lost 5 bases and the J segment 4 bases; nucleotides outside the gene matches: 16. This CDR3 is 17 amino acids long. CDR1 is DFQATT and CDR2 is SNEGSKA in the germline V gene (reference sequence). Here the CDR3 DNA reads TGCAGTGCTCGCCCACCTCGGGGTAGCGGGAGCGCAGATACGCAGTATTTT. This sequence encodes CSARPPRGSGSADTQYF.

Only a few counts were recorded for this clonotype. The chain carries TRBV6-2 or TRBV6-3 and TRBJ1-1; maybe TRBD1 (5 bases). Germline CDR1 is MNHEY and CDR2 is SVGEGT. CDR3 length equals 13 residues. V gave up 5 bases and J gave up 1 base, with 8 bases separating them. This chain's CDR3 is CASSKGQNTEAFF. Here the CDR3 DNA reads TGTGCCAGCAGTAAAGGACAGAACACTGAAGCTTTCTTT.

In this sample, this clonotype turned up many times. The chain recombines TRBV7-2 with TRBJ2-7; no reliable D call. Germline V gene sequence: CDR1 SGHTA, CDR2 FQGNSA. Trimming removed 6 bases at V and 0 bases at J, with 9 bases between. The CDR3 is 13 residues long. CDR3 amino acids: CASRLGGSYEQYF. In nucleotides, the CDR3 is TGTGCCAGCAGACTTGGCGGCTCCTACGAGCAGTACTTC.

This clonotype was observed a few times. The genes are TRBV4-3 and TRBJ2-7; D not resolved. CDR1 and CDR2 (germline): LGHNA, YSLEER. The length of the CDR3 is 14 residues. Between the trimmed V and J ends, which lost 2 bases and 0 bases, there was a span of 8 bases. The CDR3 DNA reads as TGCGCCAGCAGCCAATTTGACGGCTCCTACGAGCAGTACTTC. As protein: CASSQFDGSYEQYF.

The CDR3 reads CASTGTSGRANSYNEQFF. DNA of the CDR3: TGTGCCAGCACCGGGACTAGCGGGAGGGCCAATTCCTACAATGAGCAGTTCTTC. The chain joins TRBV11-1 to TRBJ2-1; TRBD2 agrees at 16 bases. This CDR3 is built from 18 residues. From germline, CDR1 is SGHAT and CDR2 FQDESV (reference sequence). J gave up 1 base and V 7 bases, and 7 bases lay outside the gene matches. Full variable domain (missing parts from reference TRBV11-1 and TRBJ2-1): EAEVAQSPRYKITEKSQAVAFWCDPISGHATLYWYRQILGQGPELLVQFQDESVVDDSQLPKDRFSAERLKGVDSTLKIQPAELGDSAMYLCASTGTSGRANSYNEQFFGPGTRLTVL.

This clonotype was seen only a few times. The V call is TRBV24-1, the J call TRBJ2-1; 8 positions agree with TRBD1. The CDR3 sequence is 16 residues long. Trimming took 10 bases from V and 6 from J; bases not matched to a gene: 16. Germline V gives CDR1 KGHDR, CDR2 SFDVKD. CDR3 nucleotide sequence: TGTGCCACTTCAAACGCCGGGACAGGTGAGGGCAATGAGCAGTTCTTC. Residues: CATSNAGTGEGNEQFF.